This record concerns one T cell receptor (beta chain) sequence. The data derive from a study of blood T cell repertoires in COVID-19. In the study overall: In each case, the material was cDNA or gDNA derived from T cells, B-cell-depleted T cells, or PBMCs.

Profiling relied on immunoSEQ multiplex PCR, and the TCRdb table lists in-frame clones only, not all of them. The repertoire holds 45,000 to 65,000 clones, roughly 89% seen once, with roughly 5% in the top ten. The CDR3 extends over 14 amino acids. V was cut by 1 base and J by 6 bases, with 13 bases left in between. The V gene's germline CDR1 is SGHRS and CDR2 YFSETQ. The sequence was obtained from a man aged 55 to 69 with active COVID-19. Sequencing used peripheral blood. V gene TRBV5-1 combines with J gene TRBJ1-2; D ambiguous. CDR3 protein: CASSLTDGGDGYTF. CDR3 in DNA: TGCGCCAGCAGCTTGACTGACGGTGGAGATGGCTACACCTTC.